This TCR beta chain appears in the sequencing data of a study of blood T cell repertoires in COVID-19. The CDR3 is 19 amino acids. Trimming took 5 bases from V and 4 from J; bases not matched to a gene: 20. Germline lookup yields CDR1 MNHEY and CDR2 SVGEGT. The repertoire was sequenced with immunoSEQ multiplex PCR; TCRdb's copy has only in-frame clones and lacks some. The table shows approximately 240,000 clones, with 80% to 85% occurring only once. The TCR was taken from a woman aged 55-69 years with acute or convalescent COVID-19. The sequenced sample was peripheral blood. The chain links TRBV6-2 or TRBV6-3 to TRBJ1-5, with 7 bases fitting TRBD1. DNA of the CDR3: TGTGCCAGCAGTCCGCCTCCGGGACAGACCTCATTGGGGAATCAGCCCCAGCATTTT. Translating it yields CASSPPPGQTSLGNQPQHF.